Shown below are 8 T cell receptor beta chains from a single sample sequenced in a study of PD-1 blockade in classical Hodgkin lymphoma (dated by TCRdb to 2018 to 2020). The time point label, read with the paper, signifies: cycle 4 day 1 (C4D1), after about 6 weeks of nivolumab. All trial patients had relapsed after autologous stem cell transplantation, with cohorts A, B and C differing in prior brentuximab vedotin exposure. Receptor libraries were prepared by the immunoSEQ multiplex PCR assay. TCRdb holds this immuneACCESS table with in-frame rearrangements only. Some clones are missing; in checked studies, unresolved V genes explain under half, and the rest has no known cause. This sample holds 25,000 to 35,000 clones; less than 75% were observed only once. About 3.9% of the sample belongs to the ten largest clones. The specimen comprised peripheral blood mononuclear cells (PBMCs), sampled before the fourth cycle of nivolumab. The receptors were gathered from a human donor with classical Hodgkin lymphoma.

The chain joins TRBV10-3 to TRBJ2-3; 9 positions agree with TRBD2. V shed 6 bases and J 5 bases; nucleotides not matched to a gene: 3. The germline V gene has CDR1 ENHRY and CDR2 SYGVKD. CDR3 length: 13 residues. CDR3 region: CAIRGLAQDTQYF. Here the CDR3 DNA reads TGTGCCATCAGGGGACTAGCACAAGATACGCAGTATTTT.

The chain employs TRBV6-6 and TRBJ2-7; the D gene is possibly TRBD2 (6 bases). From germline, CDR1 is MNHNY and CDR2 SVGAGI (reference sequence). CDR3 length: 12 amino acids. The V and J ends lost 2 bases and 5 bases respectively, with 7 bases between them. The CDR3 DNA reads TGTGCCAGCAGTTACGGAGGGCACGAGCAGTACTTC. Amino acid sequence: CASSYGGHEQYF.

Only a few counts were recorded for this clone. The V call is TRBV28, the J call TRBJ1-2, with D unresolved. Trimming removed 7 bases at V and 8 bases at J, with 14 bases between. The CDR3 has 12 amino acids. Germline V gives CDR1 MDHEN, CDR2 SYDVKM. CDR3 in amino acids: CASNREGGGYTF. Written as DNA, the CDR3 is TGTGCCAGCAACCGAGAGGGAGGGGGCTACACCTTC.

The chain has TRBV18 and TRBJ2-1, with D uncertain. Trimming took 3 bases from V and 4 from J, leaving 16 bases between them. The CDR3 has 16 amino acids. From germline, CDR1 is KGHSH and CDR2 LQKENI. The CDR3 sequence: CASSPKTAVIYNEQFF. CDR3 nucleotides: TGTGCCAGCTCACCGAAAACCGCGGTTATATACAATGAGCAGTTCTTC.

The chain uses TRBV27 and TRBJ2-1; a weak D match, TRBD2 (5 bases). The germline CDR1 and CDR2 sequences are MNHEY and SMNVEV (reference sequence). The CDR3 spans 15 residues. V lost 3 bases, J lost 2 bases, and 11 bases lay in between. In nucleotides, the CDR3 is TGTGCCAGCAGTTTTGTGGGAGTACCCTACAATGAGCAGTTCTTC. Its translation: CASSFVGVPYNEQFF.

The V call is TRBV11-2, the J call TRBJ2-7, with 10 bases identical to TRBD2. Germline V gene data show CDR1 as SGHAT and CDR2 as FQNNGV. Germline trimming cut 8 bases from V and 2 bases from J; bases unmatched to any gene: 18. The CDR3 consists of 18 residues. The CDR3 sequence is CASLSPRESSGRTYEQYF. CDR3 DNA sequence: TGTGCCAGCTTATCCCCCAGGGAGTCTAGCGGGAGAACCTACGAGCAGTACTTC.

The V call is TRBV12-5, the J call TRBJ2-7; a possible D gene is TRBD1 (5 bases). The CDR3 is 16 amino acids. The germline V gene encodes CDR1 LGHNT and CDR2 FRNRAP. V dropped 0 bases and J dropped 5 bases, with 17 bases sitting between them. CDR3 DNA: TGTGCTAGTGGTTTGGTGCAGGGAATCTATTCCAACGAGCAGTACTTC. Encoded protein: CASGLVQGIYSNEQYF.

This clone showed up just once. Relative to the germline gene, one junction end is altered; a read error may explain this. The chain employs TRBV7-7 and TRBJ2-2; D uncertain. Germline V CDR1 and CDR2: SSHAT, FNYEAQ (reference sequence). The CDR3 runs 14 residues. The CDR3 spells CASSLGWTTGELFF. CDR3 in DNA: TGTGCTAGCAGCTTAGGGTGGACCACCGGGGAGCTGTTTTTT.